What follows is one T cell receptor beta chain and its context. Unstimulated regulatory T cells (CD4+CD25+CD127-), CD4+CD25- non-regulatory cells, CD4 and CD8 cells were FACS-sorted from thawed PBMCs. The repertoire was sequenced with immunoSEQ multiplex PCR; TCRdb's copy has only in-frame clones and lacks some. Of 100,000 to 120,000 clones detected, around 91% appear once; the ten largest clones hold nearly 0.35%. This sample is part of a study of Tregs in tolerant kidney transplant recipients. This TCR derives from a human donor who received a combined kidney and bone marrow transplant. The material was CD4+ T cells from blood, obtained before the transplant.

CDR3 in DNA: TGTGCCAGCACCAAATGGGGGGGGGCTGATACGCAGTATTTT. Protein product: CASTKWGGADTQYF. The V gene is TRBV6-1, the J gene TRBJ2-3, with a tentative D call TRBD2 (7 bases). The V gene lost 7 bases and the J gene lost 6 bases, with 17 bases spanning the gap. The CDR3 runs 14 residues. Germline lookup yields CDR1 MNHNS and CDR2 SASEGT.